Listed here are 17 T cell receptor beta chains from one sample, sequenced in a study of circulating CD8 cells and anti-PD-1 response in melanoma. Using approximately 14 ng of total RNA, TCR libraries were made with the QIAseq Immune Repertoire TCR panel. TCRdb ran MiXCR on the reads and lists one entry per CDR3 protein. The repertoire holds around 1,200 distinct CDR3 sequences, with 9.5% to 13% as singletons. Sorting of live CD3+CD8+TCRalphabeta+ cells by PD-1 and/or TIGIT gave four subsets. The specimen comprised CD8+ T cells from PBMCs, sampled at baseline or after one month of anti-PD-1 therapy (not recorded which). The receptors stem from a human donor with melanoma.

In this sample, this clonotype is medium-sized. V is TRBV19 and J is TRBJ2-3; TRBD2 agrees at 14 bases. CDR3 length: 16 amino acids. Trimming removed 5 bases from V and 4 bases from J; junction bases left unmatched: 5. Germline V gene sequence: CDR1 LNHDA, CDR2 SQIVND (reference sequence). For the CDR3, the DNA is TGTGCCAGTAGTGGACTAGCGGGGGGACTTTCAGATACGCAGTATTTT. Translating it yields CASSGLAGGLSDTQYF.

CDR3 in DNA: TGTGCCAGCAGTCCGGACAGGGGGCACTACGAGCAGTACTTC. It specifies CASSPDRGHYEQYF. V gene TRBV5-4 combines with J gene TRBJ2-7; 11 bases fit TRBD1. V gave up 5 bases and J gave up 3 bases; unmatched junction bases: 4. CDR3 length: 14 residues. Per the germline V gene, CDR1 is SGHNT and CDR2 is YYREEE (reference sequence).

Relative to its sample, this clonotype is medium-sized. V gene TRBV23-1 combines with J gene TRBJ2-7; D gene ambiguous. TRBV23-1 is annotated as an ORF whose role is uncertain. V lost 2 bases and J 2 bases, leaving 7 bases between the germline ends. This CDR3 region has 13 residues. The CDR3 DNA is TGCGCCAGCAGTCAAATTGCGGCCTACGAGCAGTACTTC. Translating gives CASSQIAAYEQYF.

As regards this clonotype: The conserved final phenylalanine or tryptophan is absent from the CDR3, which likely points to a read error. The chain recombines TRBV5-5 with TRBJ1-1; 9 nucleotides agree with TRBD1. The CDR3 totals 17 residues. Germline CDR1 and CDR2: SGHKS and YYEKEE (reference sequence). J was trimmed by 8 bases and V by 4 bases; bases with no gene match: 18. This CDR3 reads CASSHGTGTGKSTEAFL. CDR3 coding DNA: TGTGCCAGCAGCCACGGAACCGGGACAGGGAAGTCGACGGAAGCTTTCCTT.

This clonotype qualifies as medium-sized. The CDR3 sequence: CASSSAGPSQETQYF. Here the CDR3 DNA reads TGTGCCAGCAGCTCCGCGGGACCATCCCAAGAGACCCAGTACTTC. V usage is TRBV7-8 and J usage is TRBJ2-5; the D gene is possibly TRBD2 (6 bases). Trimming removed 4 bases at V and 1 base at J, with 13 bases between. Germline-derived CDR1 and CDR2 are SGHVS and FQNEAQ. The CDR3 sequence is 15 residues long.

This clonotype has a handful of counts. The chain recombines TRBV12-3 or TRBV12-4 with TRBJ2-7, with D possibly being TRBD2 (7 bases). The V end lost 8 bases, the J end lost 3 bases, and 14 bases lay between the germline ends. CDR3 size: 13 residues. The CDR3 here is CASGAGAVYEQYF. The CDR3 nucleotides read TGTGCCAGCGGGGCGGGGGCTGTCTACGAGCAGTACTTC.

In its sample, this clonotype ranks as medium-sized. This chain links TRBV7-2 with TRBJ2-7; unclear D gene. The germline V gene encodes CDR1 SGHTA and CDR2 FQGNSA. The CDR3 sequence is 11 residues long. Trimming removed 5 bases at V and 5 bases at J, with 7 bases between. Written as DNA, the CDR3 is TGTGCCAGCAGCATCAACCACGAGCAGTACTTC. It is translated as CASSINHEQYF.

By its share, this clonotype is medium-sized. The chain uses TRBV10-3 and TRBJ2-2; a weak D match, TRBD1 (5 bases). V was trimmed by 3 bases and J by 4 bases, leaving 12 bases between them. The CDR3 consists of 15 residues. Per germline, CDR1 ENHRY and CDR2 SYGVKD. The CDR3 reads CAISDVGHPTGELFF. As DNA, the CDR3 is TGTGCCATCAGTGATGTAGGACACCCCACCGGGGAGCTGTTTTTT.

The V call is TRBV28, the J call TRBJ2-2, with a tentative D call TRBD2 (6 bases). The CDR3 totals 13 residues. Trimming stripped 3 bases from V and 5 bases from J, with 7 bases between. Per the germline V gene, CDR1 is MDHEN and CDR2 is SYDVKM. The CDR3 region is CASSFRGTGELFF. CDR3 DNA: TGTGCCAGCAGTTTCCGGGGGACCGGGGAGCTGTTTTTT.

Comments on this clonotype: Without the conserved terminal phenylalanine or tryptophan, this CDR3 likely stems from a read error. The chain uses TRBV7-9 and TRBJ2-3; 7 bases agree with TRBD2. CDR1 is SEHNR, CDR2 FQNEAQ, per germline (reference sequence). V shed 6 bases and J 0 bases; nucleotides not matched to a gene: 6. This CDR3 contains 15 residues. The CDR3 protein is CASSSTSTSTDTQYL. CDR3 nucleotides: TGTGCCAGCAGTTCGACTAGCACAAGCACAGATACGCAGTATCTT.

In this sample, this clonotype turned up a few times. The chain combines TRBV9 with TRBJ2-7; a weak D match, TRBD1 (5 bases). CDR1 and CDR2 from the germline V gene are SGDLS and YYNGEE. This CDR3 comprises 15 residues. V was cut by 2 bases and J by 5 bases, with 17 bases left in between. The CDR3 DNA reads as TGTGCCAGCAGCGTGGAAGGGGCGGTGGTAAACGAGCAGTACTTC. This encodes CASSVEGAVVNEQYF.

This clonotype is classed as medium-sized. The chain uses TRBV4-3 and TRBJ1-2, with D perhaps matching TRBD1 (5 bases). Looked up from germline, CDR1 is LGHNA and CDR2 is YSLEER. Trimming took off 1 base at V and 7 bases at J, with 16 bases between the two ends. The CDR3 extends over 15 amino acids. Here the CDR3 DNA reads TGCGCCAGCAGCCAAGGCACCCTGACGGGGGGTGGCTACACCTTC. Protein: CASSQGTLTGGGYTF.

In its sample, this clonotype ranks as medium-sized (0.01 to 0.1%). The CDR3 loop is CASSFSGSTDTQYF. The DNA of the CDR3 is TGTGCCAGCAGTTTCTCTGGGAGCACAGATACGCAGTATTTT. The chain combines TRBV27 with TRBJ2-3, with D unresolved. The germline V gene encodes CDR1 MNHEY and CDR2 SMNVEV (reference sequence). The V end lost 3 bases, the J end lost 0 bases, and 7 bases lay between the germline ends. The length of the CDR3 is 14 residues.

Sample share makes this clonotype large. The chain uses TRBV19 and TRBJ2-1; D unresolved. In germline, CDR1 is LNHDA, CDR2 SQIVND (reference sequence). Trimming took off 3 bases at V and 5 bases at J, with 5 bases between the two ends. The CDR3 totals 12 residues. This CDR3 is CASSIGNNEQFF. The CDR3 DNA sequence: TGTGCCAGTAGTATTGGTAACAATGAGCAGTTCTTC. The full variable domain, in which reference TRBV19 and TRBJ2-1 provide the parts outside the CDR3, is DGGITQSPKYLFRKEGQNVTLSCEQNLNHDAMYWYRQDPGQGLRLIYYSQIVNDFQKGDIAEGYSVSREKKESFPLTVTSAQKNPTAFYLCASSIGNNEQFFGPGTRLTVL.

Sample share makes this clonotype large (0.1 to 1%). The J gene is TRBJ2-1, the V gene TRBV4-3; perhaps TRBD1 as D (6 bases). Germline-derived CDR1 and CDR2 are LGHNA and YSLEER. V dropped 3 bases and J dropped 1 base, with 7 bases sitting between them. The CDR3 extends over 14 amino acids. CDR3 nucleotide sequence: TGCGCCAGCAGCCAGGGGACATCCTACAATGAGCAGTTCTTC. Amino acid sequence: CASSQGTSYNEQFF.

Within the sample, this clonotype is medium-sized. The rearrangement joins TRBV5-6 to TRBJ1-5; 10 nucleotides line up with TRBD1. Trimming at V came to 2 bases and at J to 5 bases, leaving 10 bases not matched to a gene. This CDR3 has 17 residues. Germline V CDR1 and CDR2: SGHDT, YYEEEE. The CDR3 nucleotides are TGTGCCAGCAGCTTTTGGGGGACAGGGGTATCCTATCAGCCCCAGCATTTT. Protein product: CASSFWGTGVSYQPQHF.

This clonotype has only a few counts. This chain joins TRBV23-1 and TRBJ1-5; D is unresolved. Being an ORF, TRBV23-1 has a function that is uncertain. Trimming stripped 8 bases from V and 2 bases from J, with 13 bases between. The CDR3 length is 14 residues. In DNA, the CDR3 is TGCGCCAGCGGCCACAAGTTCGGCAATCAGCCCCAGCATTTT. Translating gives CASGHKFGNQPQHF.